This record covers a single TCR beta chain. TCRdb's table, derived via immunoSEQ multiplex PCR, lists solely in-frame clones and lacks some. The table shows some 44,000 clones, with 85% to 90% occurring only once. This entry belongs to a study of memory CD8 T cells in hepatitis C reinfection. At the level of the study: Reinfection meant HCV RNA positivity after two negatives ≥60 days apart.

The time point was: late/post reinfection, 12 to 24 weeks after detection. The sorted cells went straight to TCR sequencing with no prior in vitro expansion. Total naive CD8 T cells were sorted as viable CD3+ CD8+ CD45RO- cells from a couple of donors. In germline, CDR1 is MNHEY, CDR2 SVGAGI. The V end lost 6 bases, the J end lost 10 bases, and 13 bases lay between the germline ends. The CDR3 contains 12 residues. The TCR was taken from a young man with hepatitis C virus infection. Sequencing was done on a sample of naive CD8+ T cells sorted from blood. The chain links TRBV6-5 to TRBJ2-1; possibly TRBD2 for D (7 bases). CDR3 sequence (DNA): TGTGCCAGCAGCTCCCCGGGGGGCGAGCAGTTCTTC. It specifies CASSSPGGEQFF.